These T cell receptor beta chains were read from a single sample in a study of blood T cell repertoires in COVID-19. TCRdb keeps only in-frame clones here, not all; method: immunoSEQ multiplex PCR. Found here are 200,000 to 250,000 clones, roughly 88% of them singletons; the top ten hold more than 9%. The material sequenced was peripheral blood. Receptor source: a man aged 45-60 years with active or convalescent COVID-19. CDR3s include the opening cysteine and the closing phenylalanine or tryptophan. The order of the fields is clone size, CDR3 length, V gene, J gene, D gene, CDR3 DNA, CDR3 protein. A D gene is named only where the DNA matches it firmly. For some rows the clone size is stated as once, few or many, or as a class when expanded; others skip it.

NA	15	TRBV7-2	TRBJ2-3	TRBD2	TGTGCCAGCGTGGGGCACGGGGGGGGCACAGATACGCAGTATTTT	CASVGHGGGTDTQYF
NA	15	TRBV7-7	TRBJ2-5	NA	TGTGCTAGCAGCTTTTCCCGAGAGCCTCACGAGACCCAGTACTTC	CASSFSREPHETQYF
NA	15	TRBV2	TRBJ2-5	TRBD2	TGTGCCAGCAGTGATTTAATTCTAGCGGAAGAGACCCAGTACTTC	CASSDLILAEETQYF
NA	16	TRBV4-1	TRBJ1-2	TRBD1	TGCGCCAGCTCCGGGACAGGCGAGAACTCATACTATGGCTACACCTTC	CASSGTGENSYYGYTF
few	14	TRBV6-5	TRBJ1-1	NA	TGTGCCAGCAGTTCGAGGGGGATCTACACTGAAGCTTTCTTT	CASSSRGIYTEAFF
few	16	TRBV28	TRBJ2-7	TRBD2	TGTGCCAGCAGTTTGCCAGGTCTGGGACTAGCGAACAAAGGGTACTTC	CASSLPGLGLANKGYF
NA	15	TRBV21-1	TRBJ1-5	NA	TGTGCCAGCAGCAGAAGGCGACAGGGCAATCAGCCCCAGCATTTT	CASSRRRQGNQPQHF
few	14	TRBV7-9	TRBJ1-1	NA	TGTGCCAGCAGTGAACAGGGAGCGAACACTGAAGCTTTCTTT	CASSEQGANTEAFF
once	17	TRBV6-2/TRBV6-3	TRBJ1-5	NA	TGTGCCAGCAGTTACTCTCGCGACAGATATAGCAATCAGCCCCAGCATTTT	CASSYSRDRYSNQPQHF
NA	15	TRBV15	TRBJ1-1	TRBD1	TGTGCCACCAGCTGGGGGACAGGGGTGGGCACTGAAGCTTTCTTT	CATSWGTGVGTEAFF
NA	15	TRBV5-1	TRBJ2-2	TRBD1	TGCGCCAGCAACCCGGGACAGGGGTTCACCGGGGAGCTGTTTTTT	CASNPGQGFTGELFF
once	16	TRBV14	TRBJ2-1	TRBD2	TGTGCCAGCAGCCCAGACAGCGGGAGGGCCGCCACTGAGCAGTTCTTC	CASSPDSGRAATEQFF
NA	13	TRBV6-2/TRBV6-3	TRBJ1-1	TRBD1	TGTGCCAGCAGTACAGGGGGGAACACTGAAGCTTTCTTT	CASSTGGNTEAFF
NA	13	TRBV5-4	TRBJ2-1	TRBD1	TGTGCCAGCAGCAGACCGACACAGGGGGAATTGTTCTTC	CASSRPTQGELFF
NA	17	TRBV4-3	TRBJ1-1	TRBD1	TGCGCCAGCAGCCAAGTTTTTACAGGGGGCGTCCCCACTGAAGCTTTCTTT	CASSQVFTGGVPTEAFF
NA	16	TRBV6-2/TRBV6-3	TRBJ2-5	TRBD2	TGTGCCAGCAGTTCTCCATTGCGGGGGTACCAAGAGACCCAGTACTTC	CASSSPLRGYQETQYF
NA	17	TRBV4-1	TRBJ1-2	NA	TGCGCCAGCAGCCATGGGAGGAGCGGGTTCCTAAGCCGTGGCTACACCTTC	CASSHGRSGFLSRGYTF
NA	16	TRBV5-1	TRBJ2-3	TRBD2	TGCGCCAGCAGTCTAAGTAGCGGGGGTTTATGGGATACGCAGTATTTT	CASSLSSGGLWDTQYF
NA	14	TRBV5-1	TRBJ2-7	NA	TGCGCCAGCAGCTATACAGGGACGGCCTACGAGCAGTACTTC	CASSYTGTAYEQYF
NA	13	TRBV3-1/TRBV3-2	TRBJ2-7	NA	TGTGCCAGCGGCTGGGGACCGGGACAATATGAGTACTTC	CASGWGPGQYEYF
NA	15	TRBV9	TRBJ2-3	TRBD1	TGTGCCAGCACACCCGGGACAGGGAGCACAGATACGCAGTATTTT	CASTPGTGSTDTQYF
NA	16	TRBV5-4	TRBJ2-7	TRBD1	TGTGCCAGCAGTCAGGGACAGGGGGCATTTAAGAACGAGCAGTACTTC	CASSQGQGAFKNEQYF
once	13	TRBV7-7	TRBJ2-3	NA	TGTGCCAGCAGTCCATCTTCGGGGAATACGCAGTATTTT	CASSPSSGNTQYF
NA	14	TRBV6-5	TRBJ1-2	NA	TGTGCCAGCAGTTCCTCGGGGCCGAACTATGGCTACACCTTC	CASSSSGPNYGYTF
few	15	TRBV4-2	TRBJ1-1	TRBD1	TGTGCCAGCAGCCAAGCGACAGGGATTTACACTGAAGCTTTCTTT	CASSQATGIYTEAFF
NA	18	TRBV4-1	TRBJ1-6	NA	TGCGCCAGCAGCCAAGATTTCGGGGGGAGCTCCTATAATTCACCCCTCCACTTT	CASSQDFGGSSYNSPLHF
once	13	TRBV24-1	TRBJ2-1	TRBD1	TGTGCCACCAGCGGGGACAGGCACAATGAGCAGTTCTTC	CATSGDRHNEQFF
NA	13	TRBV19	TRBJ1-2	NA	TGTGCCAGTAGTTCGCGGGTTGCCTATGGCTACACCTTC	CASSSRVAYGYTF
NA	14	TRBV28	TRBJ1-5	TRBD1	TGTGCCAGCAGCCCCTGGTTGACAGGGGAGACCCAGCATTTT	CASSPWLTGETQHF
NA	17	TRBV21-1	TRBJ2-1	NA	TGTGCCAGCAGCTCCCCTCAGGGCAGGGCGCCCGACAATGAGCAGTTCTTC	CASSSPQGRAPDNEQFF
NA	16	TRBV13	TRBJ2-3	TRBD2	TGTGCCAGCAGCCCCAGGACTAGCGGGGATACAGATACGCAGTATTTT	CASSPRTSGDTDTQYF
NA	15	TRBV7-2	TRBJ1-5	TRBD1	TGTGCCAGCAGCTTAGACAGGGGGCCCAATCAGCCCCAGCATTTT	CASSLDRGPNQPQHF
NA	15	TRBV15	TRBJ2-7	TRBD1	TGTGCCACCGAGGAAGCCGGGACAGGGTCCTACGAGCAGTACTTC	CATEEAGTGSYEQYF
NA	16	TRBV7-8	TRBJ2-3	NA	TGTGCCAGCAGCTTATTATCTGGTAGTCGCACAGATACGCAGTATTTT	CASSLLSGSRTDTQYF
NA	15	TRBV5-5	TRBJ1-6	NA	TGTGCCAGCAGCTCTTGGGGCAACCACAATTCACCCCTCCACTTT	CASSSWGNHNSPLHF
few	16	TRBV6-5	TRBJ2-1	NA	TGTGCCAGCAGTTACTCAACGGGGGGCGCCTACAATGAGCAGTTCTTC	CASSYSTGGAYNEQFF
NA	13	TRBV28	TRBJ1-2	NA	TGTGCCAGCAGTTTCACAGGGCTCTATGGCTACACCTTC	CASSFTGLYGYTF
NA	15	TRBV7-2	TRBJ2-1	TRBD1	TGTGCCAGCAGCCACCGACAGGGCGATTACAATGAGCAGTTCTTC	CASSHRQGDYNEQFF
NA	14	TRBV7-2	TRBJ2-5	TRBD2	TGTGCCAGCAGCTTTAGCGGGGGGGGAGAGACCCAGTACTTC	CASSFSGGGETQYF
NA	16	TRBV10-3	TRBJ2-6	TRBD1	TGTGCCATCAAGGGACAGACCCACTCTGGGGCCAACGTCCTGACTTTC	CAIKGQTHSGANVLTF
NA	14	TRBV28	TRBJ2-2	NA	TGTGCCACCCAAGAGGCTAGCTCCGCCGGGGAGCTGTTTTTT	CATQEASSAGELFF
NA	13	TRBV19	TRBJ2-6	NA	TGTGCCAGTAGTCGCTCTGGGGCCAACGTCCTGACTTTC	CASSRSGANVLTF
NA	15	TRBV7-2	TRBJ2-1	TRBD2	TGTGCCAGCAGCCAGACTAGCGGGAGCGTCAATGAGCAGTTCTTC	CASSQTSGSVNEQFF
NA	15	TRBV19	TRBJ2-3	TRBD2	TGTGCCAGTAGTCCCCTGAGTAGCGGGGGAGATACGCAGTATTTT	CASSPLSSGGDTQYF
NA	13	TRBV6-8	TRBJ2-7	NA	TGTGCCAGCGGAGTGGTCCCGACTTACGAGCAGTACTTC	CASGVVPTYEQYF
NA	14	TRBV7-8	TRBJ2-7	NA	TGTGCCAGCAGCTTGGAGCCGGCGTCCTACGAGCAGTACTTC	CASSLEPASYEQYF